This T cell receptor (beta chain) was identified during a study of cytomegalovirus exposure and HLA in healthy donors. About the study: A prior analysis found about 120 million unique TCR beta sequences from 150 million to 200 million T cells.

General study findings and limits: Cytomegalovirus-associated status was assigned to around 160 TCR beta chains.

The CDR3 covers 14 residues. V lost 5 bases and J 4 bases, leaving 12 bases between the germline ends. Germline CDR1 is MNHNY and CDR2 is SVGAGI (reference sequence). Comments on this clone: Its target is not known. Other DNA variants within this sample encode the same CDR3.

It was with 60 Vbeta and 13 Jbeta primers that the PCR ran. TCRdb's table, derived via immunoSEQ multiplex PCR, lists solely in-frame clones and lacks some. The sample has about 180,000 clones, roughly 70% seen once. At sampling all donors were nominally healthy, likely with unrecorded immune exposures. The sequencing input was PBMCs. The chain joins TRBV6-6 to TRBJ1-5, with D tentatively TRBD1 (5 bases). This receptor was taken from a male donor in good health and CMV-seronegative. CDR3 nucleotide sequence: TGTGCCAGCAGTGGCCAGGGTAGGAATCAGCCCCAGCATTTT. Protein: CASSGQGRNQPQHF.